One and the same sample provided the 10 T cell receptor beta chains below, sequenced in a study of T cell responses to AZD1222 COVID-19 vaccine. Some clones are missing from TCRdb's copy, which holds only in-frame ones; the method was immunoSEQ multiplex PCR. The sample yields about 79,000 clones, 65% to 85% seen once. Material: peripheral blood, obtained on day 0 of AZD1222 vaccination. These receptors were collected from an adult in good health.

The chain employs TRBV3-1 (or the pseudogene TRBV3-2) and TRBJ2-6, with D perhaps matching TRBD2 (6 bases). Per germline, CDR1 LGHDT and CDR2 YNNKEL (reference sequence). Trimming cost V 0 bases and J 0 bases, with 12 bases left between them. The CDR3 runs to 18 residues. CDR3 nucleotides: TGTGCCAGCAGCCAAGACCCGCCCGGGAGCTCTGGGGCCAACGTCCTGACTTTC. Its protein product is CASSQDPPGSSGANVLTF.

The chain couples TRBV6-2 or TRBV6-3 to TRBJ1-5; D may be TRBD1 (5 bases). Germline V CDR1 and CDR2: MNHEY, SVGEGT. CDR3 size: 14 residues. With 0 bases removed from V and 5 bases from J, the gap between germline ends came to 8 bases. CDR3 loop: CASSYSTAYQPQHF. CDR3 nucleotide sequence: TGTGCCAGCAGTTACTCGACAGCGTATCAGCCCCAGCATTTT.

The chain couples TRBV5-1 to TRBJ2-1; D perhaps matches TRBD1 (5 bases). Germline loops: CDR1 SGHRS, CDR2 YFSETQ. The CDR3 totals 13 residues. V was pared by 1 base and J by 5 bases, with 7 bases between. Written as DNA, the CDR3 is TGCGCCAGCAGCTTGTCAGGGAACAATGAGCAGTTCTTC. It specifies CASSLSGNNEQFF.

This chain links TRBV5-4 with TRBJ1-2; D may be TRBD1 (6 bases). Trimming left V 4 bases short and J 8 bases short, with 18 bases between. Germline CDR1 and CDR2: SGHNT and YYREEE (reference sequence). The CDR3 runs to 14 residues. CDR3 sequence (DNA): TGTGCCAGCAGCCGGATCAGGGGAGGGGAGGGCTACACCTTC. Its protein is CASSRIRGGEGYTF.

The V call is TRBV18, the J call TRBJ1-2; 8 bases map to TRBD1. V lost 4 bases to trimming and J lost 0 bases; unmatched junction nucleotides: 4. Germline V gene sequence: CDR1 KGHSH, CDR2 LQKENI. This CDR3 spans 15 amino acids. The CDR3 sequence is CASSLDRGSNYGYTF. The DNA for the CDR3 is TGTGCCAGCTCACTAGACAGGGGTTCTAACTATGGCTACACCTTC.

This chain joins TRBV7-2 and TRBJ2-7; D is unclear. Germline V gives CDR1 SGHTA, CDR2 FQGNSA. CDR3 size: 13 residues. V lost 4 bases and J lost 0, with 7 bases in between. CDR3 sequence reads: CASSWSLSYEQYF. Written as DNA, the CDR3 is TGTGCCAGCAGCTGGAGCCTCTCCTACGAGCAGTACTTC.

The genes are TRBV10-3 and TRBJ1-5; TRBD1 matches 7 bases. Germline V lookup: CDR1 ENHRY, CDR2 SYGVKD. V lost 2 bases and J lost 2; bases outside the gene matches: 6. The CDR3 contains 16 residues. This CDR3 is CAISEGGTGGNQPQHF. The CDR3 DNA reads as TGTGCCATCAGTGAGGGCGGAACAGGGGGCAATCAGCCCCAGCATTTT.

This clone was observed a single time. V gene TRBV11-3 combines with J gene TRBJ2-2; 7 bases fit TRBD2. The CDR3 has 14 amino acids. The ends lost 4 bases at V and 5 bases at J; junction bases unmatched: 4. Germline values: CDR1 SGHNT, CDR2 YENEEA. CDR3 nucleotides: TGTGCCAGCAGCTGGCGGGAGAATACCGGGGAGCTGTTTTTT. Translated: CASSWRENTGELFF.

The rearrangement links TRBV18 to TRBJ1-4; D remains unclear. CDR1 and CDR2 from the germline V gene are KGHSH and LQKENI. V was clipped by 3 bases and J by 4 bases, with 12 bases between them. This CDR3 is built from 15 residues. This CDR3 reads CASSPDGSSNEKLFF. CDR3 DNA sequence: TGTGCCAGCTCACCGGACGGAAGCAGTAATGAAAAACTGTTTTTT.

This clone occurred a few times. The chain has TRBV9 and TRBJ1-6; possibly TRBD1 for D (6 bases). The V end was cut by 4 bases, the J end by 4 bases, with 15 bases between. The germline V gene has CDR1 SGDLS and CDR2 YYNGEE. This CDR3 is 16 amino acids long. The CDR3 sequence is CASSTGSQQYNSPLHF. Here the CDR3 DNA reads TGTGCCAGCAGCACAGGGTCACAGCAATATAATTCACCCCTCCACTTT.